This T cell receptor (beta chain) is from a study of blood T cells in healthy people across ages. Whole-study results and caveats: Fewer expanded clones and more diversity marked long-lived versus aged donors.

This clonotype was detected only a few times. The antigen remains undetermined. Combining a sample-barcoded 5' primer with a J-beta primer mix, a second PCR ran for 7 to 11 cycles. TCRdb independently ran MiXCR on the 5' RACE reads; one entry per CDR3 protein. The sample lists fewer than 950,000 distinct CDR3 sequences; about 53% were seen once. Trimming shortened V by 6 bases and J by 6 bases, and 17 bases separated the two germline ends. This CDR3 contains 14 residues. Germline lookup yields CDR1 WNHNN and CDR2 SYGVQD (reference sequence). The receptor was isolated from a man at least 80 years old in good health. The sequencing sample was made of blood. The chain joins TRBV10-1 to TRBJ2-5; TRBD1 is a possible D gene (6 bases). In DNA, the CDR3 is TGCGCCAGCAGCCAGGACAGCAAGGAGAAGACCCAGTACTTC. Translated, it gives CASSQDSKEKTQYF.